The 23 T cell receptor beta chains listed next were all sequenced from one sample in a study of T cell changes during pregnancy in multiple sclerosis. The assay was immunoSEQ multiplex PCR, and TCRdb's table has in-frame clones only and misses some. The profile shows tens of thousands of clones, roughly 90% of them singletons. The sample here was peripheral blood, taken in the first trimester of pregnancy. These receptors were collected from a female donor in good health, enrolled as a control in a pregnancy study.

This clone was seen a few times. The genes are TRBV6-5 and TRBJ1-5; 10 bases line up with TRBD1. After removal of 8 bases from V and 3 bases from J, the junction contained 4 bases not matched to a gene. In germline, CDR1 is MNHEY, CDR2 SVGAGI. This CDR3 region has 14 residues. DNA of the CDR3: TGTGCCAGCGGGGGGACAGGGGACAATCAGCCCCAGCATTTT. Translation gives CASGGTGDNQPQHF.

Details on this clone: Compared with germline, one end of the junction differs, possibly owing to a read error. This sequence joins TRBV7-7 and TRBJ2-3; a weak D match, TRBD2 (6 bases). The CDR3 runs to 13 residues. Germline V CDR1 and CDR2: SSHAT, FNYEAQ (reference sequence). Here the CDR3 reads CASSFGTGDTQYF. CDR3 nucleotides: TGTGCTAGCAGCTTCGGGACTGGAGATACGCAGTATTTT.

The J gene is TRBJ2-7, the V gene TRBV29-1; no reliable D call. V was shortened by 7 bases and J by 7 bases, with 17 bases between the two germline ends. Germline CDR1 is SQVTM and CDR2 is ANQGSEA. The CDR3 consists of 12 residues. This CDR3 is CSAAAPHGEQYF. As DNA, the CDR3 is TGCAGCGCTGCGGCCCCACACGGGGAGCAGTACTTC.

CDR3: CASSLLGPGSGYTF. CDR3 DNA: TGTGCCAGCAGCCTTTTGGGCCCCGGTAGTGGCTACACCTTC. This chain links TRBV28 with TRBJ1-2, with D uncertain. Trimming cost V 6 bases and J 7 bases, with 18 bases left between them. CDR1 and CDR2 from the germline V gene are MDHEN and SYDVKM. The CDR3 loop spans 14 amino acids.

This chain links TRBV27 with TRBJ1-2; TRBD1 matches at 9 bases. Trimming removed 4 bases from V and 4 bases from J; junction bases left unmatched: 4. Germline assignment: CDR1 MNHEY and CDR2 SMNVEV (reference sequence). The CDR3 length is 14 residues. CDR3 residues: CASSYGQGTYGYTF. The CDR3 DNA reads TGTGCCAGCAGTTATGGACAGGGGACCTATGGCTACACCTTC.

The chain couples TRBV28 to TRBJ2-3, with 9 positions matching TRBD2. Germline CDR1 is MDHEN and CDR2 is SYDVKM. The CDR3 covers 15 residues. The junction had 6 bases not matched to a gene; V was cut back by 3 bases and J by 5 bases. In DNA, the CDR3 is TGTGCCAGCAGTTTTTTTGGTAGCGGGAGAGATACGCAGTATTTT. This sequence encodes CASSFFGSGRDTQYF.

The chain combines TRBV28 with TRBJ1-2; D might be TRBD1 (5 bases). Trimming stripped 3 bases from V and 3 bases from J, with 11 bases between. In germline, CDR1 is MDHEN, CDR2 SYDVKM. This CDR3 is built from 14 residues. The DNA of the CDR3 is TGTGCCAGCAGTTTGGGGGGACTCCACTATGGCTACACCTTC. It encodes CASSLGGLHYGYTF.

This chain links TRBV11-2 with TRBJ2-2, with unresolved D. With 1 base removed from V and 4 bases from J, the gap between germline ends came to 7 bases. Germline loops: CDR1 SGHAT, CDR2 FQNNGV. The CDR3 extends over 14 amino acids. The CDR3 sequence: CASSLVVFTGELFF. CDR3 in DNA: TGTGCCAGCAGCTTAGTAGTTTTCACCGGGGAGCTGTTTTTT.

The rearrangement links TRBV7-6 to TRBJ1-2; the D gene is possibly TRBD1 (5 bases). The CDR3 is 13 amino acids. Germline lookup yields CDR1 SGHVS and CDR2 FNYEAQ. The ends were cut back, 5 bases at V and 3 bases at J, with 10 bases in the middle. This CDR3 reads CASSATQDYGYTF. For the CDR3, the DNA is TGTGCCAGCAGCGCAACACAGGACTATGGCTACACCTTC.

This clone appeared a single time. CDR3 nucleotide sequence: TGCAGCGCTTACGGGACAATCCCCTACGAGCAGTACTTC. Amino acid sequence: CSAYGTIPYEQYF. The chain combines TRBV29-1 with TRBJ2-7, with D possibly TRBD1 on 6 matching bases. Germline assignment: CDR1 SQVTM and CDR2 ANQGSEA. Trimming took 7 bases from V and 2 from J, leaving 15 bases between them. CDR3 length: 13 residues.

The gene calls are TRBV27 and TRBJ1-1; D remains ambiguous. V was shortened by 7 bases and J by 1 base, with 10 bases between the two germline ends. Per germline, CDR1 MNHEY and CDR2 SMNVEV (reference sequence). The CDR3 extends over 13 amino acids. CDR3 loop: CASKRGGNTEAFF. For the CDR3, the DNA is TGTGCCAGCAAACGGGGAGGGAACACTGAAGCTTTCTTT.

The chain links TRBV28 to TRBJ2-7, with D possibly TRBD2 on 6 matching bases. Trimming stripped 4 bases from V and 2 bases from J, with 15 bases between. The germline gives CDR1 MDHEN, CDR2 SYDVKM. This CDR3 comprises 15 residues. The CDR3 loop reads CASSSLGGIAYEQYF. CDR3 in DNA: TGTGCCAGCAGTTCGCTGGGCGGGATCGCCTACGAGCAGTACTTC.

DNA of the CDR3: TGTGCCAGCAGTTTATTTGGGGGCGGGAATCAGCCCCAGCATTTT. Protein product: CASSLFGGGNQPQHF. The V and J genes are TRBV28 and TRBJ1-5; the D gene is possibly TRBD1 (6 bases). This CDR3 contains 15 residues. The V gene's germline CDR1 is MDHEN and CDR2 SYDVKM. V was clipped by 1 base and J by 4 bases, with 11 bases between them.

V gene TRBV5-1 combines with J gene TRBJ2-1; tentatively, D is TRBD2 (7 bases). Germline CDR1 is SGHRS and CDR2 is YFSETQ. V shed 6 bases and J shed 2 bases, with 15 bases lying between them. This CDR3 is built from 15 residues. The CDR3 spells CASTFLGGAYNEQFF. The CDR3 region has the DNA TGCGCCAGCACCTTTCTAGGGGGGGCCTACAATGAGCAGTTCTTC.

This chain uses TRBV5-6 with TRBJ1-1; 7 positions match TRBD1. Germline V gene sequence: CDR1 SGHDT, CDR2 YYEEEE. There are 14 residues in the CDR3. The ends lost 4 bases at V and 3 bases at J; junction bases unmatched: 6. CDR3 region: CASSTTDRDTEAFF. Written as DNA, the CDR3 is TGTGCCAGCAGCACTACCGACAGGGACACTGAAGCTTTCTTT. The full variable domain, rest sourced from reference TRBV5-6 and TRBJ1-1, is DAGVTQSPTHLIKTRGQQVTLRCSPKSGHDTVSWYQQALGQGPQFIFQYYEEEERQRGNFPDRFSGHQFPNYSSELNVNALLLGDSALYLCASSTTDRDTEAFFGQGTRLTVV.

The J gene is TRBJ1-2, the V gene TRBV5-1; 7 nucleotides line up with TRBD1. The CDR3 consists of 17 residues. Germline V CDR1 and CDR2: SGHRS, YFSETQ. V trimming: 5 bases; J trimming: 4 bases; junction bases outside the gene matches: 17. CDR3 protein: CASRKGTVASLGYGYTF. The CDR3 bases are TGCGCCAGCAGAAAGGGGACAGTAGCTTCTCTTGGCTATGGCTACACCTTC.

The chain has TRBV19 and TRBJ1-1; 7 bases agree with TRBD1. Germline lookup yields CDR1 LNHDA and CDR2 SQIVND (reference sequence). The V gene end was trimmed by 1 base and the J gene end by 2 bases; junction bases not matched to a gene: 1. CDR3 size: 14 residues. The DNA of the CDR3 is TGTGCCAGTAGTATAGGACAGGGAAACACTGAAGCTTTCTTT. It specifies CASSIGQGNTEAFF.

The chain has TRBV14 and TRBJ2-3, with D possibly matching TRBD2 (7 bases). Between the trimmed V and J ends, which lost 0 bases and 5 bases, there was a span of 15 bases. Germline CDR1 and CDR2: SGHDN and FVKESK. The CDR3 loop spans 16 amino acids. The CDR3 DNA is TGTGCCAGCAGCCAAGATCCTCCGGGGGGCGGAGATACGCAGTATTTT. Translated, it gives CASSQDPPGGGDTQYF.

This clone was recorded once. The chain combines TRBV15 with TRBJ1-2, with D unresolved. CDR3 length: 13 residues. The germline V and J ends were trimmed by 0 bases and 12 bases, with 14 bases remaining between them. Germline V lookup: CDR1 LNHNV, CDR2 YYDKDF (reference sequence). CDR3 in amino acids: CATSRDLGEENTF. Here the CDR3 DNA reads TGTGCCACCAGCAGAGATCTTGGGGAGGAGAACACCTTC.

The chain employs TRBV5-4 and TRBJ2-7; D perhaps matches TRBD1 (5 bases). This CDR3 spans 12 amino acids. V was shortened by 4 bases and J by 7 bases, with 12 bases between the two germline ends. CDR1 and CDR2 (germline): SGHNT, YYREEE (reference sequence). The DNA of the CDR3 is TGTGCCAGCAGCCTGCCACAGGCTGAGCAGTACTTC. Protein product: CASSLPQAEQYF.

V gene TRBV7-3 combines with J gene TRBJ2-5; 11 bases align to TRBD2. The junction had 4 bases not matched to a gene; V was cut back by 0 bases and J by 4 bases. The length of the CDR3 is 16 residues. Per the germline V gene, CDR1 is SGHTA and CDR2 is FQGTGA. CDR3 in amino acids: CASSLTGGTSGETQYF. The CDR3 DNA follows: TGTGCCAGCAGCTTAACTGGGGGGACTAGCGGAGAGACCCAGTACTTC.

The V call is TRBV6-5, the J call TRBJ1-2; no firm D call. This CDR3 comprises 13 residues. The ends were cut back, 8 bases at V and 11 bases at J, with 21 bases in the middle. Germline CDR1 MNHEY, CDR2 SVGAGI. The CDR3 spells CASSEASPRSYTF. The CDR3 DNA is TGTGCCAGCTCAGAGGCATCCCCCAGATCGTACACCTTC.

The J gene is TRBJ2-3, the V gene TRBV18; 7 bases agree with TRBD1. V shed 2 bases, J shed 2 bases, and the junction held 7 bases outside the gene matches. Germline V gene lookup returns CDR1 KGHSH and CDR2 LQKENI. CDR3 length: 16 residues. CDR3 DNA: TGTGCCAGCTCACCATCATCAGGACAGGCCACAGATACGCAGTATTTT. Its translation: CASSPSSGQATDTQYF.